This entry lists 11 T cell receptor beta chains sequenced from one sample in a study of shared clonotypes between healthy human individuals. Method: immunoSEQ multiplex PCR; TCRdb's copy keeps in-frame clones and lacks some. Among under 650,000 clones listed, about 96% were seen once. Sample: naive CD4+ T cells sorted from blood. Subset noted: CD45RA+ positively selected. The receptors were gathered from a woman in her thirties in good health.

The CDR3 loop is CASKPPSLGSYEQYF. For the CDR3, the DNA is TGTGCCAGCAAGCCGCCTAGCCTAGGCTCCTACGAGCAGTACTTC. The rearrangement uses TRBV18 and TRBJ2-7; possibly TRBD2 for D (5 bases). V lost 8 bases and J 0 bases, leaving 17 bases between the germline ends. This CDR3 contains 15 residues. Germline V CDR1 and CDR2: KGHSH, LQKENI.

The chain uses TRBV4-1 and TRBJ2-1; TRBD2 aligns across 12 bases. The germline V gene encodes CDR1 MGHRA and CDR2 YSYEKL. Unmatched junction bases numbered 1, after V lost 5 bases and J lost 2 bases. This CDR3 has 15 residues. The CDR3 DNA sequence: TGCGCCAGCAGCAGACTAGCGGGAGCCTACAATGAGCAGTTCTTC. Residues: CASSRLAGAYNEQFF.

V is TRBV16 and J is TRBJ1-5, with D unclear. Germline V gives CDR1 KGHSY, CDR2 FQNENV. Trimming pared 1 base from V and 3 bases from J, leaving 16 bases between. CDR3 length: 17 amino acids. The CDR3 region is CASSQLMNINNNQPQHF. In DNA, the CDR3 is TGTGCCAGCAGCCAATTAATGAACATAAATAACAATCAGCCCCAGCATTTT.

The CDR3 is CASSVAGVPYEQYF. The CDR3 coding sequence is TGTGCCAGCAGTGTGGCGGGAGTACCCTACGAGCAGTACTTC. This chain joins TRBV6-1 and TRBJ2-7, with 7 bases that match TRBD2. V shed 4 bases, J shed 2 bases, and the junction held 5 bases outside the gene matches. The germline V gene encodes CDR1 MNHNS and CDR2 SASEGT. CDR3 length equals 14 residues.

The J gene is TRBJ2-7, the V gene TRBV4-1; D remains ambiguous. The CDR3 is made up of 13 amino acids. From germline, CDR1 is MGHRA and CDR2 YSYEKL. V was trimmed by 1 base and J by 5 bases, leaving 9 bases between them. CDR3 sequence: CASSQGMSNEQYF. CDR3 coding DNA: TGCGCCAGCAGCCAAGGGATGTCAAACGAGCAGTACTTC.

The V call is TRBV19, the J call TRBJ1-1; possible D gene TRBD1, 6 bases. V lost 8 bases to trimming and J lost 4 bases, with 20 bases between them. CDR1 and CDR2 from the germline V gene are LNHDA and SQIVND (reference sequence). This CDR3 is built from 15 residues. The CDR3 loop is CASRTGGGGFTEAFF. The CDR3 region has the DNA TGTGCCAGTCGGACCGGGGGGGGCGGATTCACTGAAGCTTTCTTT. The full variable domain, completed using reference TRBV19 and TRBJ1-1, is DGGITQSPKYLFRKEGQNVTLSCEQNLNHDAMYWYRQDPGQGLRLIYYSQIVNDFQKGDIAEGYSVSREKKESFPLTVTSAQKNPTAFYLCASRTGGGGFTEAFFGQGTRLTVV.

This clone showed up just once. This CDR3 is also generated by other DNA sequences in the sample. This chain uses TRBV5-1 with TRBJ2-7, with a tentative D call TRBD2 (6 bases). The CDR3 has 13 amino acids. Germline lookup yields CDR1 SGHRS and CDR2 YFSETQ. V lost 0 bases and J lost 4, with 8 bases in between. In DNA, the CDR3 is TGCGCCAGCAGCTTGGCGGGAGAGTACGAGCAGTACTTC. Translating it yields CASSLAGEYEQYF.

The rearrangement joins TRBV2 to TRBJ2-1, with 12 bases that match TRBD2. Looked up from germline, CDR1 is SNHLY and CDR2 is FYNNEI. J lost 3 bases, V lost 6 bases, and 6 bases had no gene match. The CDR3 runs to 16 residues. CDR3 amino acids: CASRELAGGFYNEQFF. In nucleotides, the CDR3 is TGTGCCAGCAGGGAACTAGCGGGAGGTTTCTACAATGAGCAGTTCTTC.

This clone was detected only once. The V gene is TRBV4-2, the J gene TRBJ1-2; TRBD1 is a possible D gene (6 bases). Germline-derived CDR1 and CDR2 are LGHNA and YNFKEQ. V was clipped by 4 bases and J by 8 bases, with 11 bases between them. This CDR3 contains 12 residues. CDR3 region: CASSPPGAGYTF. In nucleotides, the CDR3 is TGTGCCAGCAGCCCACCAGGGGCCGGCTACACCTTC.

This chain links TRBV19 with TRBJ1-6; 9 bases match TRBD1. The CDR3 totals 16 residues. The V and J ends lost 3 bases and 7 bases, in that order; junction bases with no gene match: 7. Germline loops: CDR1 LNHDA, CDR2 SQIVND (reference sequence). CDR3 coding DNA: TGTGCCAGTAGTATGAGAGCCGGGACAGGGAATTCACCCCTCCACTTT. This sequence encodes CASSMRAGTGNSPLHF.

The CDR3 reads CASSVPGALSYEQYF. The CDR3 nucleotides are TGTGCCAGCAGCGTCCCGGGGGCGCTCTCCTACGAGCAGTACTTC. The rearrangement joins TRBV7-2 to TRBJ2-7; D possibly uses TRBD1 or TRBD2 (6 bases each). The CDR3 loop spans 15 amino acids. Trimming left V 5 bases short and J 0 bases short, with 14 bases between. CDR1 and CDR2 (germline): SGHTA, FQGNSA.